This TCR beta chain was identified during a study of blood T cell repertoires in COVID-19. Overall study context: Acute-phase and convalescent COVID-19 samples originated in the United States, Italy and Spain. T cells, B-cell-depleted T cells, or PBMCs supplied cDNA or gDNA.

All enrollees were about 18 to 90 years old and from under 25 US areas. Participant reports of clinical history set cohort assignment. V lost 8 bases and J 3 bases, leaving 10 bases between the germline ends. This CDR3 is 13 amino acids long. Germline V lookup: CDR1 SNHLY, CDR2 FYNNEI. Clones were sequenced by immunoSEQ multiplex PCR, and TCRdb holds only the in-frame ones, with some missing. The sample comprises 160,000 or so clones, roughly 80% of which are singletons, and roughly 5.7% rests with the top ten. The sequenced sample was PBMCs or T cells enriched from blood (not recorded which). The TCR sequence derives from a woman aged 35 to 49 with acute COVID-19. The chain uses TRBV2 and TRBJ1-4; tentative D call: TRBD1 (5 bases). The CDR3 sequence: CASQGFANEKLFF. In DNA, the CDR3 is TGTGCCAGCCAGGGTTTTGCTAATGAAAAACTGTTTTTT.